The 16 T cell receptor beta chains listed next were all sequenced from one sample in a study of T cells in Graves' hyperthyroidism and ophthalmopathy (dated by TCRdb to 2018 to 2020). Libraries were constructed by multiplex PCR. Data came from an Illumina HiSeq 2000. The TCR beta CDR3 regions were amplified from the RNA transcripts. A first-round RT-PCR of the TCR CDR3 used the HTBI primer set with the Qiagen OneStep RT-PCR kit. Through fastp at Q25 and MiXCR, TCRdb rebuilt clones from the public reads, retaining in-frame beta chains. Under each unique CDR3 protein, matching rows form one entry showing the most common genes and DNA. The sample table holds over 500,000 distinct CDR3 sequences, of which 12% to 15% were seen once. The ten largest clones add up to 14% of the sample. Specimen: blood. All receptors come from a woman aged 40 to 55 with Graves' hyperthyroidism.

This clonotype was seen more than once but under ten times. V and J are TRBV28 and TRBJ1-4; 8 nucleotides agree with TRBD1. Per the germline V gene, CDR1 is MDHEN and CDR2 is SYDVKM. The CDR3 is 14 amino acids. Trimming cost V 8 bases and J 7 bases; bases outside gene matches: 9. Written as DNA, the CDR3 is TGTGCCAGCCACTCAGGGGGCAAGGGTGAAAAACTGTTTTTT. Translating gives CASHSGGKGEKLFF.

DNA for the CDR3: TGTGCCAGTAGTATACCCGGGACAGTGAACACTGAAGCTTTCTTT. Amino acids: CASSIPGTVNTEAFF. This chain connects TRBV19 to TRBJ1-1; 7 bases match TRBD1. The germline gives CDR1 LNHDA, CDR2 SQIVND (reference sequence). This CDR3 has 15 amino acids. V lost 2 bases, J lost 0 bases, and 3 bases stayed unmatched.

This clonotype was seen ten or more times. The V call is TRBV10-3, the J call TRBJ2-1; 10 bases match TRBD1. V lost 5 bases, J lost 6 bases, and 10 bases stayed unmatched. This CDR3 has 16 residues. Germline assignment: CDR1 ENHRY and CDR2 SYGVKD. The CDR3, as DNA: TGTGCCATCAGTCCTGGGAAGGGACAGGGGATCAATGAGCAGTTCTTC. Protein product: CAISPGKGQGINEQFF.

This clonotype was seen many times. The J gene is TRBJ2-5, the V gene TRBV28; TRBD1 agrees at 10 bases. The germline CDR1 and CDR2 sequences are MDHEN and SYDVKM. After removal of 6 bases from V and 1 base from J, the junction contained 8 bases not matched to a gene. The CDR3 has 16 amino acids. CDR3 protein: CASRGPGQGSQETQYF. The CDR3, as DNA: TGTGCCAGCAGGGGGCCGGGACAGGGGAGCCAAGAGACCCAGTACTTC.

The CDR3: CASSQAASGGGNEQFF. In DNA, the CDR3 is TGCGCCAGCAGCCAAGCGGCTAGCGGTGGGGGGAATGAGCAGTTCTTC. This chain links TRBV4-1 with TRBJ2-1; 7 bases are shared with TRBD2. J gave up 7 bases and V 1 base, and 10 bases lay outside the gene matches. This CDR3 comprises 16 residues. Germline CDR1 is MGHRA and CDR2 is YSYEKL.

This clonotype was observed many times. This chain connects TRBV28 to TRBJ2-1; D unclear. Germline loops: CDR1 MDHEN, CDR2 SYDVKM. The length of the CDR3 is 13 residues. The V end lost 7 bases, the J end lost 4 bases, and 11 bases lay between the germline ends. CDR3 protein: CASTTDLYNEQFF. The CDR3 nucleotides are TGTGCCAGCACCACAGACTTATACAATGAGCAGTTCTTC.

CDR3 nucleotides: TGTGCCAGCAATTACGTTAGCAATCAGCCCCAGCATTTT. It yields the protein CASNYVSNQPQHF. This rearrangement joins TRBV28 to TRBJ1-5; D gene ambiguous. Germline V lookup: CDR1 MDHEN, CDR2 SYDVKM. The CDR3 sequence is 13 residues long. V was trimmed by 7 bases and J by 0 bases, leaving 7 bases between them. Variable domain in full (rest from reference TRBV28 and TRBJ1-5): DVKVTQSSRYLVKRTGEKVFLECVQDMDHENMFWYRQDPGLGLRLIYFSYDVKMKEKGDIPEGYSVSREKKERFSLILESASTNQTSMYLCASNYVSNQPQHFGDGTRLSIL.

This clonotype was observed a few times. The chain employs TRBV5-1 and TRBJ2-3, with unresolved D. This CDR3 is built from 16 residues. V lost 0 bases and J 0 bases, leaving 11 bases between the germline ends. Per germline, CDR1 SGHRS and CDR2 YFSETQ. CDR3 loop: CASSLATTSSTDTQYF. The CDR3 DNA follows: TGCGCCAGCAGCTTGGCCACTACTTCTAGCACAGATACGCAGTATTTT.

This clonotype came up many times. The rearrangement joins TRBV28 to TRBJ2-1; D might be TRBD2 (6 bases). Germline V CDR1 and CDR2: MDHEN, SYDVKM. The ends were cut back, 6 bases at V and 8 bases at J, with 17 bases in the middle. The CDR3 has 14 residues. For the CDR3, the DNA is TGTGCCAGCAGCCCACACACCGGAGGGGATGAGCAGTTCTTC. Encoded protein: CASSPHTGGDEQFF.

At least ten counts were recorded for this clonotype. The chain combines TRBV5-1 with TRBJ1-1; D unresolved. Trimming cost V 1 base and J 5 bases, with 9 bases left between them. Germline V gene lookup returns CDR1 SGHRS and CDR2 YFSETQ. The CDR3 covers 13 residues. CDR3 in DNA: TGCGCCAGCAGCTTGCGGTCTGAGACTGAAGCTTTCTTT. This encodes CASSLRSETEAFF.

In its sample, this clonotype was seen many times. The chain has TRBV3-1 and TRBJ1-1; D unclear. CDR3 length: 12 amino acids. Trimming cost V 1 base and J 7 bases, with 7 bases left between them. The germline CDR1 and CDR2 sequences are LGHDT and YNNKEL (reference sequence). The CDR3 here is CASSQVRDEAFF. In DNA, the CDR3 is TGTGCCAGCAGCCAAGTGAGAGATGAAGCTTTCTTT.

The gene calls are TRBV10-3 and TRBJ1-1, with 11 bases lining up with TRBD1. The CDR3 spans 15 residues. CDR1 is ENHRY, CDR2 SYGVKD, per germline. With V trimmed by 5 bases and J by 11 bases, 13 bases remained unmatched. The CDR3 DNA follows: TGTGCCATCAGTACTGAGGGGACAGGGGGTGTGATGGCTTTCTTT. Translation: CAISTEGTGGVMAFF.

This clonotype was recorded many times. The J gene is TRBJ1-4, the V gene TRBV28; a possible D gene is TRBD1 (6 bases). Trimming removed 2 bases from V and 7 bases from J, with 11 bases in between. Looked up from germline, CDR1 is MDHEN and CDR2 is SYDVKM. The CDR3 totals 14 residues. The CDR3 sequence: CASSLVGGVEKLFF. DNA of the CDR3: TGTGCCAGCAGTTTAGTGGGGGGCGTTGAAAAACTGTTTTTT.

This clonotype occurred once. The chain links TRBV3-1 to TRBJ2-2; 9 bases are a match to TRBD2. The CDR3 length is 17 residues. V lost 4 bases, J lost 0 bases, and 6 bases stayed unmatched. Germline values: CDR1 LGHDT, CDR2 YNNKEL (reference sequence). CDR3 sequence (DNA): TGTGCCAGCAGCCCCCTAGCGGGACTGACGAACACCGGGGAGCTGTTTTTT. This translates into CASSPLAGLTNTGELFF. Full variable domain (remainder filled in from reference TRBV3-1 and TRBJ2-2): DTAVSQTPKYLVTQMGNDKSIKCEQNLGHDTMYWYKQDSKKFLKIMFSYNNKELIINETVPNRFSPKSPDKAHLNLHINSLELGDSAVYFCASSPLAGLTNTGELFFGEGSRLTVL.

This clonotype occurred many times. This CDR3 is CASSQDQQNYGYTF. CDR3 DNA sequence: TGCGCCAGCAGCCAAGATCAGCAGAACTATGGCTACACCTTC. The chain recombines TRBV4-1 with TRBJ1-2; unclear D gene. V lost 0 bases and J lost 2, with 7 bases in between. The CDR3 extends over 14 amino acids. The germline V gene encodes CDR1 MGHRA and CDR2 YSYEKL.

The chain couples TRBV13 to TRBJ2-2; 12 nucleotides line up with TRBD2. Looked up from germline, CDR1 is PRHDT and CDR2 is FYEKMQ (reference sequence). Losses at the gene ends were 4 bases for V and 7 bases for J; bases not matched to a gene: 4. CDR3 length: 15 residues. CDR3 loop: CASSSRLAGVGELFF. For the CDR3, the DNA is TGTGCCAGCAGCTCCCGACTAGCGGGAGTCGGGGAGCTGTTTTTT.